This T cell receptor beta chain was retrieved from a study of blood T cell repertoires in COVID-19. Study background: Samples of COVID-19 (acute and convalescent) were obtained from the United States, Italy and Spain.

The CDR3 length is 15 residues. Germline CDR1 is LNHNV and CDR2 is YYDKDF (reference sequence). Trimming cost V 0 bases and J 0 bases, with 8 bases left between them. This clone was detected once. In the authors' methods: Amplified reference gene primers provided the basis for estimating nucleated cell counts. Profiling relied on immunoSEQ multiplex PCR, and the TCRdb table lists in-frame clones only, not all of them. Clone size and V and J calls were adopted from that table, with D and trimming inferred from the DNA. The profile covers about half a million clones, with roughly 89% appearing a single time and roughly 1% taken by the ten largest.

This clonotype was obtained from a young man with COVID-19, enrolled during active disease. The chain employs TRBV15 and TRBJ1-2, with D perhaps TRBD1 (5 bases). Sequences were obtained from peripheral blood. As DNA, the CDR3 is TGTGCCACCAGCAGAGAAAAGGGGCCTAACTATGGCTACACCTTC. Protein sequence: CATSREKGPNYGYTF.